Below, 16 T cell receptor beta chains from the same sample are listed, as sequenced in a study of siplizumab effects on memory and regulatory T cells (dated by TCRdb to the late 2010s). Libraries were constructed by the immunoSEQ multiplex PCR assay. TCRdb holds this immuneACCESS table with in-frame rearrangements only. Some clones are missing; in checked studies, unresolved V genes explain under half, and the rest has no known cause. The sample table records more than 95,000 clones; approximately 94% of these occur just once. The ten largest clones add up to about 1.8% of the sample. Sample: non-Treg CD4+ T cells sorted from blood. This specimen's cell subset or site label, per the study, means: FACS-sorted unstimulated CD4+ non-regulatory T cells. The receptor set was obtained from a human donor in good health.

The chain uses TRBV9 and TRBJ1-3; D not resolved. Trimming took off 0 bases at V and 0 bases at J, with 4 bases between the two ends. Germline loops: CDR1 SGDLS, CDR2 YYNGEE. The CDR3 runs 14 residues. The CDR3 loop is CASSVDPSGNTIYF. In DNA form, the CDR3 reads TGTGCCAGCAGCGTAGACCCCTCTGGAAACACCATATATTTT.

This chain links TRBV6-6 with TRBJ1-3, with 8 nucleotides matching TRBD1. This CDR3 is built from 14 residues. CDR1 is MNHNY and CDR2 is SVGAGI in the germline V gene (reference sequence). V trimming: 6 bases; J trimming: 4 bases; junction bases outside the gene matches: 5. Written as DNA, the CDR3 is TGTGCCAGCAGGGACAGGGTAACAGGAAACACCATATATTTT. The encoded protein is CASRDRVTGNTIYF.

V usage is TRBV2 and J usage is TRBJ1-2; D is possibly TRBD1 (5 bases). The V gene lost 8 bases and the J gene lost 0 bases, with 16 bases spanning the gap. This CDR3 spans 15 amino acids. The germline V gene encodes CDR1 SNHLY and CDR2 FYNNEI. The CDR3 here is CASPKGPTANYGYTF. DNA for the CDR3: TGTGCCAGCCCGAAGGGGCCGACCGCTAACTATGGCTACACCTTC.

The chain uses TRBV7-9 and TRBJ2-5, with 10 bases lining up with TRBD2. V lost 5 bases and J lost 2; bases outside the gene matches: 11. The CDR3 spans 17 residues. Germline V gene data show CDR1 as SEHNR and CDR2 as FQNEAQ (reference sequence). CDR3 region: CASSPSERGGLQETQYF. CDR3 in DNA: TGTGCCAGCAGCCCCTCGGAGCGGGGGGGTTTACAAGAGACCCAGTACTTC. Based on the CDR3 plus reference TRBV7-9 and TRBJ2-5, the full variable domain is DTGVSQNPRHKITKRGQNVTFRCDPISEHNRLYWYRQTLGQGPEFLTYFQNEAQLEKSRLLSDRFSAERPKGSFSTLEIQRTEQGDSAMYLCASSPSERGGLQETQYFGPGTRLLVL.

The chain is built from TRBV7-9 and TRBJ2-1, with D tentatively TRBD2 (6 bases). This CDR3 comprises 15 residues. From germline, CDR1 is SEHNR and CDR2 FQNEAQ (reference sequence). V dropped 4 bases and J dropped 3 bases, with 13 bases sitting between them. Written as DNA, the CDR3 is TGTGCCAGCAGCTCAAGGGGCGGGATCTACAATGAGCAGTTCTTC. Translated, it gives CASSSRGGIYNEQFF.

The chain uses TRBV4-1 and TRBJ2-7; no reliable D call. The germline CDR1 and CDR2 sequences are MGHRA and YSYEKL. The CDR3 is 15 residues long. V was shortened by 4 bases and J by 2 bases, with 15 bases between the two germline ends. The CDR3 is CASSRALLPTYEQYF. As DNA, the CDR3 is TGCGCCAGCAGCCGCGCCCTACTACCCACCTACGAGCAGTACTTC.

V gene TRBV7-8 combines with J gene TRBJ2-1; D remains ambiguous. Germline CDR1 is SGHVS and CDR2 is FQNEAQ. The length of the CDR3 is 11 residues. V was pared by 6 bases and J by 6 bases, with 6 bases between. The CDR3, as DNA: TGTGCCAGCAGGGTTGCCAATGAGCAGTTCTTC. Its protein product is CASRVANEQFF.

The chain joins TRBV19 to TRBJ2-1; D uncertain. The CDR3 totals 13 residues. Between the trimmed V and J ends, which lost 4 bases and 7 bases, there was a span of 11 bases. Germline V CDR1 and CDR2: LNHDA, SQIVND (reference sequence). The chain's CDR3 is CASSRIPRNEQFF. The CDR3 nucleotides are TGTGCCAGTAGTAGGATTCCAAGGAATGAGCAGTTCTTC.

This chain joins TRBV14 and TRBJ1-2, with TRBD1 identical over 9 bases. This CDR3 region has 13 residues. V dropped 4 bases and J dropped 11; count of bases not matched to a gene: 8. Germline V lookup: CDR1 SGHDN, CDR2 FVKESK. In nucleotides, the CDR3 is TGTGCCAGCAGCCTAACAGGGGGCAGAGTGTACACCTTC. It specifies CASSLTGGRVYTF.

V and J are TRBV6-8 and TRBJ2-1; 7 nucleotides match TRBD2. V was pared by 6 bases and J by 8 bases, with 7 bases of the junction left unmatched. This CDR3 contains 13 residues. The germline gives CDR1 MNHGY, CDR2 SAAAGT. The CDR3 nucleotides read TGTGCCAGCAGCCAGACTAGCAGAGATGAGCAGTTCTTC. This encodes CASSQTSRDEQFF.

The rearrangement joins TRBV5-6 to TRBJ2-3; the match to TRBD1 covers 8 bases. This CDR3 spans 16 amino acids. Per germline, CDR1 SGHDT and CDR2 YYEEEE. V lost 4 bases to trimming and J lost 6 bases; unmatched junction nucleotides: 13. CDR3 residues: CASSRTGRTGSDTQYF. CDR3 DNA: TGTGCCAGCAGCCGAACGGGTCGGACAGGGAGCGATACGCAGTATTTT.

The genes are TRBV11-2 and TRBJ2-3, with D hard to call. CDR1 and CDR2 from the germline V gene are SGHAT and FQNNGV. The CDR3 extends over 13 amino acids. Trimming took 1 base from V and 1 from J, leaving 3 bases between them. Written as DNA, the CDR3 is TGTGCCAGCAGCTTAGCGGGCACAGATACGCAGTATTTT. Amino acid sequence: CASSLAGTDTQYF.

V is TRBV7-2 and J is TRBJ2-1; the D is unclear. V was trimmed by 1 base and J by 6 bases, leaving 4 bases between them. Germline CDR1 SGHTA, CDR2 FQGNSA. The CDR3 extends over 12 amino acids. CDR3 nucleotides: TGTGCCAGCAGCTTAGACCTCAATGAGCAGTTCTTC. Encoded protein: CASSLDLNEQFF.

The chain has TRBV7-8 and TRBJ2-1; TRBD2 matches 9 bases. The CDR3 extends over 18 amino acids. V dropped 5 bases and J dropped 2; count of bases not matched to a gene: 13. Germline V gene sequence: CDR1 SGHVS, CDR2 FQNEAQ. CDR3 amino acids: CASSTRTLAGTTYNEQFF. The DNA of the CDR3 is TGTGCCAGCAGCACTAGAACTCTAGCGGGAACCACCTACAATGAGCAGTTCTTC.

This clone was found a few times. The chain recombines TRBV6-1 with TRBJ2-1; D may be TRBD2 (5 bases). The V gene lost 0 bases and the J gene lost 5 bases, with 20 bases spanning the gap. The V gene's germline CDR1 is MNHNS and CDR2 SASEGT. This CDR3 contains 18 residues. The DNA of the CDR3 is TGTGCCAGCAGTGAAGCGCTGTCGGGGTCAGCCTCTAACAATGAGCAGTTCTTC. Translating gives CASSEALSGSASNNEQFF.

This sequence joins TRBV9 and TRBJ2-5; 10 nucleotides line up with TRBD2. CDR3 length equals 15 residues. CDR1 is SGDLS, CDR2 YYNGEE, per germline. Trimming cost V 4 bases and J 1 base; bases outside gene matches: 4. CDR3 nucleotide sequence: TGTGCCAGCAGCTTGGGGACTAGCGCCCAAGAGACCCAGTACTTC. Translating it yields CASSLGTSAQETQYF.